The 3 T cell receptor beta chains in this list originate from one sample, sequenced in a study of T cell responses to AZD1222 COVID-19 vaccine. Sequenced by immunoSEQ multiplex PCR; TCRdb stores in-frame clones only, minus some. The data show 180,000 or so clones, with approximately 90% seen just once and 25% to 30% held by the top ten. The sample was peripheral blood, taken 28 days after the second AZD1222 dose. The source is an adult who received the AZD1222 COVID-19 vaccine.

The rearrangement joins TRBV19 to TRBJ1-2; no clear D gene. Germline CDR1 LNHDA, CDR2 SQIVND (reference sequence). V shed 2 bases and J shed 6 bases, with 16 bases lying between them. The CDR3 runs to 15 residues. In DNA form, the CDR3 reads TGTGCCAGTAGTATACAAGGACCCATAAGGGATGGCTACACCTTC. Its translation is CASSIQGPIRDGYTF.

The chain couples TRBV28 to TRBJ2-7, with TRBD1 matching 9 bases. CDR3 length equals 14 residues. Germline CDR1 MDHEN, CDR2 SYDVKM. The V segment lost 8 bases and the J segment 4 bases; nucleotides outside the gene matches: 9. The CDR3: CASETRDREYEQYF. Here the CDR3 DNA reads TGTGCCAGCGAGACTCGGGACAGGGAGTACGAGCAGTACTTC.

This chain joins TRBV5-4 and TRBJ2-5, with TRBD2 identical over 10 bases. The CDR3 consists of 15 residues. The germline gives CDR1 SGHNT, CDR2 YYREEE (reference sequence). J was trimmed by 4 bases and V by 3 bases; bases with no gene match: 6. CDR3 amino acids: CASSSLAGGGETQYF. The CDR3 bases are TGTGCCAGCAGCTCATTAGCGGGAGGAGGAGAGACCCAGTACTTC.